This TCR beta chain was recovered during a study of cytomegalovirus exposure and HLA in healthy donors (dated by TCRdb to 2016 to 2017). The study in broad terms: In an earlier analysis of some 550 of the donors, under 300 Gb of sequence data and approximately 100 million unique TCR beta sequences from 150 million to 200 million T cells were reported. Genome-wide SNP genotypes for about 55% of the roughly 670 donors were used in a later genetic analysis, which treated that subset as a discovery cohort. The aim of the study was to test whether cataloging public T cell receptors could identify signatures of past pathogen exposure. To decide whether each TCR beta V gene segment behaved as functional or pseudogenic, an earlier analysis of some 600 of the donors relied on high-throughput TCR beta sequencing. The T cell repertoires of 550 to 850 subjects were profiled by immunosequencing and related to cytomegalovirus serostatus. Rather than using new phenotypic data, the later analysis identified candidate immune exposures from TCR beta sequences and from how often those sequences occurred across donors. A later analysis re-examined previously published TCR beta repertoires from hundreds of donors and added high-resolution HLA genotyping to investigate patterns of TCR occurrence. In addition to the first cohort of 666 subjects, a separate validation cohort of approximately 130 different subjects was used. Every repertoire in the discovery cohort had been generated on one and the same sequencing platform. The genetic ancestry cluster associated with self-reported Caucasian donors included approximately 85% of the 398 genotyped donors. Among about 410 genotyped donors of the cohort, an average of around 250,000 unique TCR beta nucleotide sequences was sequenced per donor, of which roughly 17% were non-productive. The number of donors typed differed by locus, with about 629-630 for A, B, C, DRB1 and DQB1, over 500 for DQA1, 606 for DPA1, and approximately 470 for DPB1. Donor age, sex, ethnicity and CMV serostatus were compiled together with the repertoire data. HLA typing covered class I and class II loci at four-digit resolution. High-throughput TCR immunosequencing, statistical association of individual TCRs with disease status, and machine learning were combined to predict cytomegalovirus infection status. An early release covering roughly 640 HLA-typed donors comprised 300 to 350 gigabases of sequencing data and 85 million or so unique TCR sequences. Four or five DR-DQ haplotypes were handled as single units for association and clustering because linkage in the cohort was strong. Overall results and qualifications from the work: The study listed 150 to 200 TCR beta chains as associated with cytomegalovirus. In an earlier analysis of around 600 of the donors, most TCR beta V segments were observed in productive rearrangements about 87% or about 30% of the time, broadly matching IMGT annotations. In this cohort, only TCR beta chains were sequenced, and detectable features were limited by the absence of alpha or paired-chain data. Presence/absence analyses assumed roughly uniform sequencing depth across donors, an assumption that may not hold. The classifier was reported to diagnose cytomegalovirus status with high specificity and sensitivity in both the original cohort and the validation cohort. Because HLA typing was missing for some donors at each locus, association tests included only the typed subset. A later genetic analysis associated a missense DCLRE1C variant with V-gene and J-gene trimming of TCR beta chains, and an independent cohort replicated the association. Linkage disequilibrium might explain the correlated functional status among segregating V segments, but an unknown experimental factor could not be excluded. A later genetic analysis reported fewer N-insertions in productive TCRs among donors in an Asian-associated ancestry cluster than the roughly 640-donor mean. Most TCR sequences were seen in very few donors, while some public TCRs were found in many individuals. Because counts were too low, seventeen rarely observed V segments, including chromosome 9 orphons, were excluded from the earlier analysis of a few hundred of the donors. A further reported finding was that TCR beta sequences accurately predicted the HLA-A and HLA-B alleles for most subjects in the first cohort. According to the authors, the approach could potentially be generalized to other disease states and immunological phenotypes. When HLA alleles, especially DR and DQ, strongly co-occurred, attributing TCR associations to individual alleles was difficult. Immune exposure information for the cohort was limited to CMV serostatus. In a later analysis, some 17,000 TCR beta sequences were associated with specific HLA alleles at a false discovery rate of 0.05. In vitro tests confirmed that a few of the cytomegalovirus-associated TCR beta chains recognize cytomegalovirus antigens. A cluster of highly shared sequence variants was judged likely to represent a technical artifact of the sequencing pipeline. According to a later analysis, parvovirus B19, influenza, CMV and Epstein-Barr virus appeared linked to several top co-occurrence clusters. In a later analysis, TCR association rates were found to vary across HLA loci, with the most associated TCRs seen for DRB1 alleles and the fewest for HLA-C alleles. Compared with equally common non-associated chains, HLA-associated TCR beta chains in a later analysis were more clonally expanded and had lower generation probabilities. Most CMV-associated TCR beta chains appeared to be HLA-restricted in a later analysis, and the HLA associations seemed to be driven largely by CMV exposure. Some IMGT-functional V segments, including TRBV6-2 and TRBV6-3, could not be distinguished by the 87-base-pair reads and were therefore excluded.

Based on the germline V gene (reference sequence), the CDR1 and CDR2 sequences are MNHEY and SMNVEV. Its CDR3 holds 15 amino acids, cysteine through phenylalanine. Kept here is only the CDR3 DNA, which spans 45 bases and is read in frame from base 1. Trimming leaves V shorter by 5 bases and J shorter by 2 bases, with the junction holding 3 bases beyond the gene matches. Receptors were amplified or captured by the immunoSEQ multiplex PCR assay. For the multiplex PCR, a mixture combining 60 forward primers for TCR Vbeta segments and 13 reverse primers for TCR Jbeta segments was used. The CDR3 region of rearranged TCR beta genes was amplified from genomic DNA with a multiplex PCR assay. The Illumina HiSeq System was used to sequence the amplified TCR beta libraries as 87-base-pair reads. The study's processing was this. A later analysis tallied around 82 million unique TCR beta chains across the 666 repertoires, and about 10 million of those chains were shared by two or more donors. A nearest-neighbor algorithm error-corrected the raw reads and collapsed the reads into unique sequences, merging closely related sequences to remove PCR and sequencing errors. To assign V, D and J gene segments, CDR3 sequences were aligned to IMGT reference sequences. For a sequence to be retained, a match of at least six nucleotides was required to both a V gene segment and a J gene segment. Rearrangements were called productive when the CDR3 lacked stop codons and stayed in frame with V and J; all others were non-productive. CDR3 was defined according to IMGT convention as the region running from the second conserved V-encoded cysteine to the conserved J-encoded phenylalanine. The earlier analysis of about 590 of the donors excluded sequences that lacked an unambiguous match to a single V gene segment. In an earlier analysis of several hundred of the donors, V segments were called functional above 56.7% productive rearrangements and were called segregating when the between-donor standard deviation exceeded 5%. To diagnose cytomegalovirus status from the catalog of TCR beta chain sequences, a statistical classification framework was built. In a later analysis, TCR nucleotide sequences were compared against IMGT/GENE-DB human TR gene sequences so that V and J genes could be assigned. In a later analysis, CDR3 sequences and most-parsimonious VDJ recombination scenarios were assigned using the TCRdist pipeline. In a later analysis, each TCR beta chain was defined by its CDR3 amino acid sequence together with its V-gene family, and reads without a unique V-gene family were excluded. To address suspected cross-contamination and a sequencing artifact, a later analysis removed roughly 580 highly shared, low-generation-probability nucleotide sequences. A later analysis calculated a clonal expansion index for each public chain from normalized within-repertoire ranks of inferred template counts. In a later analysis, generation probabilities were computed with a VDJ recombination model fitted to out-of-frame rearrangements, and the resulting probabilities were checked against IGoR. A later analysis scored TCR-TCR, TCR-HLA and TCR-CMV co-occurrence with hypergeometric tests, applying a repertoire-size bias correction to TCR pairs. In a later analysis, false discovery rates were estimated by permuting HLA or CMV assignments 20 times. A later analysis grouped co-occurring TCRs with DBSCAN, adding TCRdist sequence similarity when clustering within HLA-allele-positive subsets. Co-occurrence clustering excluded repertoires with fewer than 30,000 or more than 120,000 public chains, plus five with anomalous nucleotide sharing. TCRdb's version of the immuneACCESS table is confined to in-frame rearrangements and falls short of the full clone set. An unresolved V gene accounts for under half of the shortfall where checked; the remainder is of unknown origin. D and trimming come from the DNA, and the V and J calls and clone size come from that table. This sample lists roughly 180,000 clones; roughly 85% were detected once. Of the sample, 1.3% is held by the ten largest clones.

This clone was counted only a few times. Its specific antigen is unknown. The record has no base qualities; no much larger clone is one base away. The cohort was made up of 666 healthy bone marrow donors. At the time of sampling, all cohort members were nominally healthy, though unrecorded immune exposures were likely present. The donor tested CMV seronegative and was one of the 352 seronegative cohort members. A peripheral blood sample was provided by each donor, and peripheral blood mononuclear cells were used for TCR beta sequencing. Genomic DNA extraction from the blood cell samples was performed with the Qiagen DNeasy Blood Extraction Kit.

This TCR came from a man under 40 in good health and CMV-seronegative. Sequencing used PBMCs. The rearrangement combines TRBV27 with TRBJ1-6, with 7 bases in between that match TRBD1. The DNA sequence follows: TGTGCCAGCAGTGTAGGGACAGCCTATAATTCACCCCTCCACTTT. Its protein is CASSVGTAYNSPLHF.